The sequence of this T cell receptor (beta chain) was determined in a study of CD8 T cell repertoires and HIV-1 epitope variants (dated by TCRdb to the early 2020s). Some background on the complete study: In separate culture wells, T cells were stimulated with each of twenty-five peptides that represented autologous and known Gag and Nef epitope variants. Among the control conditions were a peptide pool of CMV, EBV and flu, the Ebola AY9 epitope serving as a negative control, and a well with no peptide. The epitopes tested covered three Gag epitope families plus Nef HW9 and YT9. T cells were enriched with the EasySep Human T Cell Enrichment Kit and co-cultured with equal numbers of autologous T cell-negative cells as antigen-presenting cells. A total of 75 to 100 T cell cultures were run, with each culture condition done in triplicate except for one peptide, which was done in duplicate. The cultures were grown for under eleven days in IMDM with gentamicin, and half of the media was changed on days 3 and 7 with IL-2, IL-7 and IL-15 added. A 1M T cell aliquot was kept as an uncultured baseline condition, separate from the roughly 90 T cell cultures. Points the paper makes about the study in general: The study identified eight to ten antigen-specific TCR beta clonotypes, 5 to 7 of which appeared to be cross-reactive for autologous or known escape epitope variants. Roughly 5 clonotypes recognized the Nef KF9 family and one clonotype recognized the HW9 family, while no responses to the TAALDMSHF plasma variant were seen. The assay could identify only TCR beta chains and pointed to proliferation in response to antigen, not to T cell function or cytokine profile.

The EasySep Human CD8+ T Cell Enrichment Kit was used on day 10 to isolate CD8+ T cells from every culture. The CDR3, from cysteine to phenylalanine, totals 10 residues. Just CDR3 DNA is preserved here, 30 bases in frame from base 1. V loses 8 bases of germline sequence and J loses 7 bases, and the interval between the two ends is 9 bases. Sequences MNHEY (CDR1) and SVGAGI (CDR2) are obtained from the germline V gene. TCR beta CDR3 regions were sequenced at survey depth on the immunoSEQ platform. The QIAamp DNA micro kit was used to extract genomic DNA from every cultured and uncultured CD8+ T cell population. The paper's processing steps were these. Samples with fewer than 5,000 productive reads were excluded, resulting in the removal of about 6% of the 75 HIV peptide-stimulated cultures. A MANAFEST web app trimmed sequences to CDR3 and removed nonproductive sequences, CDR3s under 5 amino acids, and those not starting C or ending F/W. For a clonotype to count as antigen-specific, the clonotype had to expand relative to the no-peptide control in at least 2 of 3 replicates at FDR 0.01, and only within one epitope family. In addition, a specific clonotype needed a frequency at least fivefold higher than in wells stimulated with peptides from other epitope families. Here the immuneACCESS table is served through TCRdb, limited to in-frame sequences with V and J called. Missing clones are a known gap in these copies; in checked studies unresolved V genes cover under half, and the rest lacks a known reason. For V, J and clone size, that table is used; D and trimming come from the DNA. The sample table contains about 90,000 clones; only one count was recorded for more than 65% of them. 20% to 30% of the sample is in the top ten clones.

To note about this clone: This clone's antigen is unknown. Base qualities were left out, and no much larger clone turns up one base away.

Sequencing was carried out using uncultured baseline CD8+ T cells from peripheral blood mononuclear cells (PBMCs). The V and J segments used are TRBV6-5 and TRBJ2-7; TRBD2 might be the D gene, on 5 matching bases. This TCR was recovered from a male donor with HIV. The CDR3 sequence is CASGSREQYF. DNA sequence: TGTGCCAGCGGGAGTCGGGAGCAGTACTTC.